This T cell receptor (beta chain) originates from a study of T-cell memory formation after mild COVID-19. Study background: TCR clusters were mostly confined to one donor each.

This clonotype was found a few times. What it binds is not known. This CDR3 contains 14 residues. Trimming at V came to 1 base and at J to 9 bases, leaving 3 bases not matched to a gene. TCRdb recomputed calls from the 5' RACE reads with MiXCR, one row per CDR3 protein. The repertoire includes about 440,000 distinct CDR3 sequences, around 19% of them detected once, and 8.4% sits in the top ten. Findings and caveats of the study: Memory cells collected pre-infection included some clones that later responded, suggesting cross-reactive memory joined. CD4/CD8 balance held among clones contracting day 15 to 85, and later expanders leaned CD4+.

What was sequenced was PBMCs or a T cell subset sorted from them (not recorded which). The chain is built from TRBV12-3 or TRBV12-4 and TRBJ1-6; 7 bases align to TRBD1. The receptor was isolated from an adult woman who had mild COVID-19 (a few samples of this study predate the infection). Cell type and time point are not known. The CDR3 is CASSLEYRGSPLHF. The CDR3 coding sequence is TGTGCCAGCAGTTTAGAGTACAGGGGTTCACCCCTCCACTTT.